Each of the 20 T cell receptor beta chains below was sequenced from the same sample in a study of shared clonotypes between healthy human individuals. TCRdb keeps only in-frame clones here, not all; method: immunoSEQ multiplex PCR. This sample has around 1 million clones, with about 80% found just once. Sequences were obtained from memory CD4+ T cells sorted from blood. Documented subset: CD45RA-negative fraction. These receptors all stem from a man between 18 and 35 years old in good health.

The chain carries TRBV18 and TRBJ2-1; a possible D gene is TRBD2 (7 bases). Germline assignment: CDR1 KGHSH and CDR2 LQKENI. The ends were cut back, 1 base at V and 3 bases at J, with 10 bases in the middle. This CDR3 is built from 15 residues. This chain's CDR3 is CASSPQGGNYNEQFF. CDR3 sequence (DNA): TGTGCCAGCTCACCACAGGGGGGGAACTACAATGAGCAGTTCTTC.

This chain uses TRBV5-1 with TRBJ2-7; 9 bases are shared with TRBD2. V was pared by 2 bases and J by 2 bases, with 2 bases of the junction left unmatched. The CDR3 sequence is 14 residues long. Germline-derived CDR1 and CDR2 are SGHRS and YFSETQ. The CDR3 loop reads CASSFSGSAYEQYF. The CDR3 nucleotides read TGCGCCAGCAGCTTTAGCGGGAGCGCCTACGAGCAGTACTTC. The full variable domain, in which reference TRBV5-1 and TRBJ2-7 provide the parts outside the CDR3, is KAGVTQTPRYLIKTRGQQVTLSCSPISGHRSVSWYQQTPGQGLQFLFEYFSETQRNKGNFPGRFSGRQFSNSRSEMNVSTLELGDSALYLCASSFSGSAYEQYFGPGTRLTVT.

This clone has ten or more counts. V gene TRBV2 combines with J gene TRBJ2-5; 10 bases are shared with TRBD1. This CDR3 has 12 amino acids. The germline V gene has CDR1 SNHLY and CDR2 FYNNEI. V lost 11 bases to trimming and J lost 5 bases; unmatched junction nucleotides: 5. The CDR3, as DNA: TGTGCCTGGACAGGGGGTGGGGAGACCCAGTACTTC. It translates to CAWTGGGETQYF.

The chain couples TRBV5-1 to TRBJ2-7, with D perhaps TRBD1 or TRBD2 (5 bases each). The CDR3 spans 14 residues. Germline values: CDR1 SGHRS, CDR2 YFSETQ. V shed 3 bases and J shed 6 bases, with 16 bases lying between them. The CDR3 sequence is CASSSGTGNSEQYF. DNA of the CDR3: TGCGCCAGCAGCTCAGGGACGGGTAATAGCGAGCAGTACTTC.

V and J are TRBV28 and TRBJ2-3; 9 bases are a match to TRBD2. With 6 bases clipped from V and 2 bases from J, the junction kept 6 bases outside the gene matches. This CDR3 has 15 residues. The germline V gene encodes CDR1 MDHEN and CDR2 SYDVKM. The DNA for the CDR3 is TGTGCCAGCAGAGAACTAGCGGGTGTCACAGATACGCAGTATTTT. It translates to CASRELAGVTDTQYF. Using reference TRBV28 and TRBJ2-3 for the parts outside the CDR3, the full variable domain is DVKVTQSSRYLVKRTGEKVFLECVQDMDHENMFWYRQDPGLGLRLIYFSYDVKMKEKGDIPEGYSVSREKKERFSLILESASTNQTSMYLCASRELAGVTDTQYFGPGTRLTVL.

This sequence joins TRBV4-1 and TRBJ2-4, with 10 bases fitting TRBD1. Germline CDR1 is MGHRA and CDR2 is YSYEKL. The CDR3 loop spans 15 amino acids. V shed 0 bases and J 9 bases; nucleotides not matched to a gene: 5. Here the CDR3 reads CASSQEGDRGGIQYF. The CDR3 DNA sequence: TGCGCCAGCAGCCAAGAAGGGGACAGGGGCGGCATTCAGTACTTC.

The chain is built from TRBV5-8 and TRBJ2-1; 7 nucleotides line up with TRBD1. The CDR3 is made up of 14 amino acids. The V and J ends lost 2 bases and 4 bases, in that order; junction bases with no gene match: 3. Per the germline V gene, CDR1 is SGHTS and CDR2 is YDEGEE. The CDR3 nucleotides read TGTGCCAGCAGCTTTAGGGACAGTTACAATGAGCAGTTCTTC. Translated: CASSFRDSYNEQFF. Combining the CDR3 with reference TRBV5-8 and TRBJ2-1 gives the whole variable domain EAGVTQSPTHLIKTRGQQATLRCSPISGHTSVYWYQQALGLGLQFLLWYDEGEERNRGNFPPRFSGRQFPNYSSELNVNALELEDSALYLCASSFRDSYNEQFFGPGTRLTVL.

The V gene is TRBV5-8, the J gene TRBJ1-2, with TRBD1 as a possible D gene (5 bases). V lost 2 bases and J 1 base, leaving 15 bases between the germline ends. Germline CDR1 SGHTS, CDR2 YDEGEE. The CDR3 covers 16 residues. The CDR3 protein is CASSLLGGEYNYGYTF. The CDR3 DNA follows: TGTGCCAGCAGCTTACTCGGGGGAGAATATAACTATGGCTACACCTTC.

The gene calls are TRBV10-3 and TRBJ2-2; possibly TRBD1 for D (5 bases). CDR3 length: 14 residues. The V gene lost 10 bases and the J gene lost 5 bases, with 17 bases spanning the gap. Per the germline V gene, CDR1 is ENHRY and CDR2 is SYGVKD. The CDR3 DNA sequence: TGTGCCAGCGCAGGGTCCTCCACGACCGGGGAGCTGTTTTTT. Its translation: CASAGSSTTGELFF.

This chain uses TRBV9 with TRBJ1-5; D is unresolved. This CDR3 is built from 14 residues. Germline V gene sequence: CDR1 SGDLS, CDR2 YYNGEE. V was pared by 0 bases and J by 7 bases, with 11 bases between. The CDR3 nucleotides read TGTGCCAGCAGCGTAGAAGAGGGCGGGCAGCCCCAGCATTTT. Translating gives CASSVEEGGQPQHF.

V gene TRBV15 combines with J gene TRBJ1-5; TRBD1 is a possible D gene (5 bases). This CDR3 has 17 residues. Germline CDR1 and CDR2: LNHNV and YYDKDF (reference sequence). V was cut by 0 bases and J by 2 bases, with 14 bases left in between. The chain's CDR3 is CATSRDRQGGGNQPQHF. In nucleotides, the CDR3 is TGTGCCACCAGCAGAGATAGGCAGGGAGGCGGCAATCAGCCCCAGCATTTT.

CDR3 in amino acids: CASTKDRASYEQYF. CDR3 bases: TGTGCCAGTACTAAGGACAGGGCCTCCTACGAGCAGTACTTC. The V call is TRBV19, the J call TRBJ2-7, with 8 bases that match TRBD1. Germline CDR1 LNHDA, CDR2 SQIVND (reference sequence). Trimming took 7 bases from V and 0 from J; bases not matched to a gene: 5. The CDR3 has 14 amino acids.

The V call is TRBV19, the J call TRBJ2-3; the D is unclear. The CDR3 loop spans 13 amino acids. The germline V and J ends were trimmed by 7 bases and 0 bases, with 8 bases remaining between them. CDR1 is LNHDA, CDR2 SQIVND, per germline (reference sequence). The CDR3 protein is CASNAASTDTQYF. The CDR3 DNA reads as TGTGCCAGTAACGCGGCCAGCACAGATACGCAGTATTTT.

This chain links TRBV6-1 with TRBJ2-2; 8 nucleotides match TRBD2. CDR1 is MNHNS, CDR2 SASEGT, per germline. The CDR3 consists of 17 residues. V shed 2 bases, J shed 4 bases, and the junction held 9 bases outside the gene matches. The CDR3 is CASSEWTSFQGTGELFF. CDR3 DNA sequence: TGTGCCAGCAGTGAATGGACTAGCTTTCAAGGCACCGGGGAGCTGTTTTTT.

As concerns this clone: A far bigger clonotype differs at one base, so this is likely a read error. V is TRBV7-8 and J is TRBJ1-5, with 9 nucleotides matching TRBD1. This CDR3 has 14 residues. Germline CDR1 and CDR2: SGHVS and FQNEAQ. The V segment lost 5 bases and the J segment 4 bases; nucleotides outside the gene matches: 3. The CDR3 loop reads CASSPGTGNQPQHF. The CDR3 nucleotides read TGTGCCAGCAGCCCCGGGACAGGGAATCAGCCCCAGCATTTT. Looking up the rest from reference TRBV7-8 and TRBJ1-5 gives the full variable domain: GAGVSQSPRYKVAKRGQDVALRCDPISGHVSLFWYQQALGQGPEFLTYFQNEAQLDKSGLPSDRFFAERPEGSVSTLKIQRTQQEDSAVYLCASSPGTGNQPQHFGDGTRLSIL.

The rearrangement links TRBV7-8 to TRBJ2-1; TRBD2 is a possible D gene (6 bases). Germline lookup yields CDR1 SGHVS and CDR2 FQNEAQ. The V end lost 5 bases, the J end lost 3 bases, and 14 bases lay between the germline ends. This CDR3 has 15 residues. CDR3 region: CASSVRDFLYNEQFF. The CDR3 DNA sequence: TGTGCCAGCAGCGTCCGGGACTTCCTCTACAATGAGCAGTTCTTC.

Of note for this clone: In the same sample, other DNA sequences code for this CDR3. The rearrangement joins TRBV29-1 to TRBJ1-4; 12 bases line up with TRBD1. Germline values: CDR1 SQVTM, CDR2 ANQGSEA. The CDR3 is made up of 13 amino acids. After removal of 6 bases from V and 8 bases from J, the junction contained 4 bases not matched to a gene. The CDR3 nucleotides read TGCAGCGTCGCCGGGACAGGGGGCGAAAAACTGTTTTTT. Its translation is CSVAGTGGEKLFF.

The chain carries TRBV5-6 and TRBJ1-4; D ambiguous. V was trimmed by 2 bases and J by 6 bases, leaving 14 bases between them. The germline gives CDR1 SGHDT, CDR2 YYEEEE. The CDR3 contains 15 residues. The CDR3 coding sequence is TGTGCCAGCAGCTTCTCCGTGAGGGAGGATGAAAAACTGTTTTTT. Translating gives CASSFSVREDEKLFF.

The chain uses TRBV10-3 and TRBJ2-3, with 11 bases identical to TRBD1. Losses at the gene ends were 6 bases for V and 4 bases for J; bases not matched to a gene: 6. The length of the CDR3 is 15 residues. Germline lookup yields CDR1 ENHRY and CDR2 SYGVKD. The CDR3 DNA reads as TGTGCCATCAGCACCTGGGGACAGGGGGCAGATACGCAGTATTTT. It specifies CAISTWGQGADTQYF.

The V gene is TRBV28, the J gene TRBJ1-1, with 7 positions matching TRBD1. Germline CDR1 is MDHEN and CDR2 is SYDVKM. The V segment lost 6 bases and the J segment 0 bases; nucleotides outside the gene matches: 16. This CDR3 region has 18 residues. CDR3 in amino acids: CASSETQGGVGLNTEAFF. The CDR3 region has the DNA TGTGCCAGCAGCGAAACCCAGGGGGGGGTAGGATTGAACACTGAAGCTTTCTTT. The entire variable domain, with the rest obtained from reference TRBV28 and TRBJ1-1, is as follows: DVKVTQSSRYLVKRTGEKVFLECVQDMDHENMFWYRQDPGLGLRLIYFSYDVKMKEKGDIPEGYSVSREKKERFSLILESASTNQTSMYLCASSETQGGVGLNTEAFFGQGTRLTVV.